The 24 T cell receptor beta chains reported below all come from one sample, sequenced in a study of blood T cell repertoires in COVID-19. Generated by immunoSEQ multiplex PCR, the TCRdb table keeps only in-frame clones and is missing some. The repertoire includes around 700,000 clones, 90% of them detected once, and 0.2% to 0.3% sits in the top ten. Sequencing was carried out using peripheral blood. All receptors derive from a woman aged 18-35 years with acute or convalescent COVID-19.

V is TRBV9 and J is TRBJ2-4; 10 bases fit TRBD2. CDR1 is SGDLS and CDR2 is YYNGEE in the germline V gene. With V trimmed by 4 bases and J by 1 base, 2 bases remained unmatched. The CDR3 totals 15 residues. CDR3 DNA: TGTGCCAGCAGCATTAGCGGGGGGGCCAAAAACATTCAGTACTTC. It encodes CASSISGGAKNIQYF.

The chain carries TRBV7-7 and TRBJ1-1; D may be TRBD1 (5 bases). The germline CDR1 and CDR2 sequences are SSHAT and FNYEAQ (reference sequence). Trimming took 4 bases from V and 2 from J, leaving 14 bases between them. The CDR3 extends over 15 amino acids. The CDR3 region has the DNA TGTGCCAGCAGCTATGCAGGGAATAAAAACACTGAAGCTTTCTTT. It is translated as CASSYAGNKNTEAFF.

This chain links TRBV5-1 with TRBJ2-2, with 9 bases aligning to TRBD1. The V gene end was trimmed by 5 bases and the J gene end by 0 bases; junction bases not matched to a gene: 14. CDR3 size: 19 residues. Per the germline V gene, CDR1 is SGHRS and CDR2 is YFSETQ. CDR3 sequence reads: CASRTPGQGVFTNTGELFF. The CDR3 bases are TGCGCCAGCAGAACCCCGGGACAGGGAGTCTTTACGAACACCGGGGAGCTGTTTTTT.

The chain recombines TRBV11-3 with TRBJ2-2, with no clear D. From germline, CDR1 is SGHNT and CDR2 YENEEA. The CDR3 has 14 amino acids. Between the trimmed V and J ends, which lost 5 bases and 1 base, there was a span of 8 bases. This CDR3 reads CASSVAMNTGELFF. The CDR3 region has the DNA TGTGCCAGCAGCGTCGCTATGAACACCGGGGAGCTGTTTTTT.

The chain has TRBV23-1 and TRBJ2-6, with 7 bases aligning to TRBD1. TRBV23-1 is an ORF, with its function uncertain. The CDR3 is 18 amino acids. The trim removed 4 bases at V and 4 bases at J, leaving 13 bases unmatched. CDR3 nucleotide sequence: TGCGCCAGCAGTCGGGACAGATCCCGTGAGTTGGGGGCCAACGTCCTGACTTTC. This codes for CASSRDRSRELGANVLTF.

This clone was counted a few times. V gene TRBV27 combines with J gene TRBJ1-2; weak D call: TRBD1 (6 bases). Trimming removed 6 bases at V and 2 bases at J, with 10 bases between. This CDR3 is 13 amino acids long. Germline V lookup: CDR1 MNHEY, CDR2 SMNVEV (reference sequence). The CDR3 region is CASRGGRNYGYTF. DNA of the CDR3: TGTGCCAGCAGGGGGGGGCGGAACTATGGCTACACCTTC.

This clone was detected only once. J is TRBJ1-2 and V is TRBV4-1; the D gene is possibly TRBD1 (6 bases). The germline gives CDR1 MGHRA, CDR2 YSYEKL. V lost 0 bases to trimming and J lost 4 bases, with 21 bases between them. This CDR3 comprises 18 residues. DNA for the CDR3: TGCGCCAGCAGCCAAGAGTCGCGACGGGGGGCGGTTCTCTATGGCTACACCTTC. Amino acids: CASSQESRRGAVLYGYTF.

The chain carries TRBV19 and TRBJ2-3; tentatively, D is TRBD1 (6 bases). V was clipped by 6 bases and J by 2 bases, with 15 bases between them. Germline-derived CDR1 and CDR2 are LNHDA and SQIVND (reference sequence). CDR3 length equals 15 residues. The DNA for the CDR3 is TGTGCCAGTAGCCGCCGGGACACACTCACAGATACGCAGTATTTT. This sequence encodes CASSRRDTLTDTQYF.

The chain employs TRBV5-1 and TRBJ2-3; the D gene is possibly TRBD2 (5 bases). Germline assignment: CDR1 SGHRS and CDR2 YFSETQ. The CDR3 loop spans 13 amino acids. With 4 bases removed from V and 3 bases from J, the gap between germline ends came to 9 bases. The CDR3 bases are TGCGCCAGCAGCGCTAGACTAACAGATACGCAGTATTTT. Encoded protein: CASSARLTDTQYF. Variable domain in full (rest from reference TRBV5-1 and TRBJ2-3): KAGVTQTPRYLIKTRGQQVTLSCSPISGHRSVSWYQQTPGQGLQFLFEYFSETQRNKGNFPGRFSGRQFSNSRSEMNVSTLELGDSALYLCASSARLTDTQYFGPGTRLTVL.

This clone appeared once. The chain has TRBV19 and TRBJ2-7, with TRBD1 identical over 7 bases. Germline V lookup: CDR1 LNHDA, CDR2 SQIVND (reference sequence). The V and J ends lost 6 bases and 1 base, in that order; junction bases with no gene match: 6. The CDR3 runs to 14 residues. CDR3 amino acids: CASRITGESYEQYF. CDR3 bases: TGTGCCAGTAGGATTACAGGGGAATCCTACGAGCAGTACTTC.

The CDR3 protein is CASSISGQGGYEQYF. CDR3 DNA: TGTGCCAGCAGCATATCCGGACAGGGGGGGTACGAGCAGTACTTC. V gene TRBV21-1 combines with J gene TRBJ2-7; TRBD1 was called by the table and not checked on the DNA. TRBV21-1 is deemed a pseudogene. There are 15 residues in the CDR3.

V usage is TRBV4-2 and J usage is TRBJ2-3; 14 nucleotides match TRBD2. The CDR3 is made up of 18 amino acids. The V and J ends lost 1 base and 5 bases, in that order; junction bases with no gene match: 8. Germline V lookup: CDR1 LGHNA, CDR2 YNFKEQ. The CDR3 DNA is TGTGCCAGCAGCCAAGCATCGGGACTAGCGGGGGTCGTAGATACGCAGTATTTT. It specifies CASSQASGLAGVVDTQYF.

The chain joins TRBV27 to TRBJ1-6; 7 bases line up with TRBD1. CDR1 is MNHEY, CDR2 SMNVEV, per germline (reference sequence). The CDR3 consists of 16 residues. V shed 1 base and J 7 bases; nucleotides not matched to a gene: 7. The CDR3 loop is CASSLYSGQLNSPLHF. Here the CDR3 DNA reads TGTGCCAGCAGTTTATATTCGGGACAGCTCAATTCACCCCTCCACTTT.

The chain recombines TRBV5-1 with TRBJ2-1; no reliable D call. The CDR3 totals 12 residues. The V end was cut by 0 bases, the J end by 7 bases, with 5 bases between. Germline V gives CDR1 SGHRS, CDR2 YFSETQ. The CDR3 spells CASSLARNEQFF. In DNA, the CDR3 is TGCGCCAGCAGCTTGGCTCGGAATGAGCAGTTCTTC.

The CDR3 DNA is TGTGCCACGCAATCAGACAGCTATGGCTACACCTTC. Its protein is CATQSDSYGYTF. V gene TRBV6-5 combines with J gene TRBJ1-2; the D gene is possibly TRBD1 (5 bases). CDR3 length: 12 residues. CDR1 is MNHEY and CDR2 is SVGAGI in the germline V gene. The V end was cut by 10 bases, the J end by 4 bases, with 13 bases between.

This clone has just one count. J is TRBJ1-4 and V is TRBV5-6; D not certain. V gave up 3 bases and J gave up 8 bases, with 11 bases separating them. Looked up from germline, CDR1 is SGHDT and CDR2 is YYEEEE. This CDR3 is 13 amino acids long. The CDR3 is CASSYALEEKLFF. The DNA of the CDR3 is TGTGCCAGCAGCTACGCCCTTGAGGAAAAACTGTTTTTT.

This clone was counted only a few times. The V call is TRBV19, the J call TRBJ1-2, with TRBD1 matching 10 bases. The trim removed 8 bases at V and 4 bases at J, leaving 7 bases unmatched. CDR3 size: 14 residues. Germline V lookup: CDR1 LNHDA, CDR2 SQIVND (reference sequence). Written as DNA, the CDR3 is TGTGCCAGTGGGACAGGGGCGGAAGGCTATGGCTACACCTTC. This sequence encodes CASGTGAEGYGYTF.

The chain has TRBV28 and TRBJ1-1; a weak D match, TRBD1 (5 bases). V lost 6 bases and J 8 bases, leaving 10 bases between the germline ends. There are 11 residues in the CDR3. The V gene's germline CDR1 is MDHEN and CDR2 SYDVKM. The chain's CDR3 is CASRSQGEAFF. The DNA for the CDR3 is TGTGCCAGCAGATCGCAGGGAGAAGCTTTCTTT.

The V call is TRBV6-1, the J call TRBJ1-1; TRBD1 might be the D (6 bases). V shed 2 bases and J shed 5 bases, with 15 bases lying between them. The germline gives CDR1 MNHNS, CDR2 SASEGT. CDR3 length: 15 residues. DNA for the CDR3: TGTGCCAGCAGTGAATTCAGGGGAATATTAACTGAAGCTTTCTTT. Residues: CASSEFRGILTEAFF.

This sequence joins TRBV6-2 or TRBV6-3 and TRBJ1-5; unclear D gene. This CDR3 is 14 amino acids long. Trimming cost V 2 bases and J 5 bases, with 10 bases left between them. Germline V CDR1 and CDR2: MNHEY, SVGEGT. The CDR3, as DNA: TGTGCCAGCAGTTACGAGGGCCCGTATCAGCCCCAGCATTTT. This encodes CASSYEGPYQPQHF.

The gene calls are TRBV7-9 and TRBJ1-1, with D hard to call. The germline gives CDR1 SEHNR, CDR2 FQNEAQ (reference sequence). This CDR3 has 17 amino acids. With 10 bases removed from V and 1 base from J, the gap between germline ends came to 25 bases. The CDR3 protein is CATRPGGRAGKNTEAFF. DNA of the CDR3: TGTGCCACTCGACCCGGCGGGCGGGCCGGAAAGAACACTGAAGCTTTCTTT. The entire variable domain, with the rest obtained from reference TRBV7-9 and TRBJ1-1, is as follows: DTGVSQNPRHKITKRGQNVTFRCDPISEHNRLYWYRQTLGQGPEFLTYFQNEAQLEKSRLLSDRFSAERPKGSFSTLEIQRTEQGDSAMYLCATRPGGRAGKNTEAFFGQGTRLTVV.

The chain has TRBV6-5 and TRBJ2-2; TRBD1 might be the D (5 bases). V lost 5 bases and J 1 base, leaving 8 bases between the germline ends. The CDR3 covers 14 residues. In germline, CDR1 is MNHEY, CDR2 SVGAGI. CDR3 sequence reads: CASSQQGNTGELFF. CDR3 nucleotide sequence: TGTGCCAGCAGTCAGCAGGGGAACACCGGGGAGCTGTTTTTT.

This clone was recorded a few times. V gene TRBV4-3 combines with J gene TRBJ1-5, with D unresolved. This CDR3 comprises 16 residues. V gave up 0 bases and J gave up 1 base, with 10 bases separating them. The germline V gene encodes CDR1 LGHNA and CDR2 YSLEER. CDR3 region: CASSQDARVSNQPQHF. The CDR3 nucleotides read TGCGCCAGCAGCCAAGATGCGAGGGTCAGCAATCAGCCCCAGCATTTT.

The CDR3 reads CASGLIGAGYGYTF. The CDR3 coding sequence is TGTGCTAGTGGTTTGATAGGGGCTGGCTATGGCTACACCTTC. V is TRBV12-5 and J is TRBJ1-2; tentatively, D is TRBD1 (5 bases). There are 14 residues in the CDR3. Trimming left V 2 bases short and J 4 bases short, with 11 bases between. The germline V gene has CDR1 LGHNT and CDR2 FRNRAP.